This T cell receptor (beta chain) was observed in a study of T cell changes during pregnancy in multiple sclerosis. Trimming shortened V by 4 bases and J by 3 bases, and 12 bases separated the two germline ends. CDR1 is GTSNPN and CDR2 is SVGIG in the germline V gene (reference sequence). This CDR3 is 13 amino acids long. Some clones are missing from TCRdb's copy, which holds only in-frame ones; the method was immunoSEQ multiplex PCR. The table shows 35,000 to 50,000 clones, with 70% to 90% occurring only once. The specimen comprised CD4+ T cells from peripheral blood mononuclear cells, sampled in the first trimester of pregnancy. The receptor comes from a female donor with multiple sclerosis, enrolled in a pregnancy study. The chain carries TRBV30 and TRBJ1-1; D is undetermined. Here the CDR3 DNA reads TGTGCCTGGAATGCCTGGGAGGACACTGAAGCTTTCTTT. Residues: CAWNAWEDTEAFF.